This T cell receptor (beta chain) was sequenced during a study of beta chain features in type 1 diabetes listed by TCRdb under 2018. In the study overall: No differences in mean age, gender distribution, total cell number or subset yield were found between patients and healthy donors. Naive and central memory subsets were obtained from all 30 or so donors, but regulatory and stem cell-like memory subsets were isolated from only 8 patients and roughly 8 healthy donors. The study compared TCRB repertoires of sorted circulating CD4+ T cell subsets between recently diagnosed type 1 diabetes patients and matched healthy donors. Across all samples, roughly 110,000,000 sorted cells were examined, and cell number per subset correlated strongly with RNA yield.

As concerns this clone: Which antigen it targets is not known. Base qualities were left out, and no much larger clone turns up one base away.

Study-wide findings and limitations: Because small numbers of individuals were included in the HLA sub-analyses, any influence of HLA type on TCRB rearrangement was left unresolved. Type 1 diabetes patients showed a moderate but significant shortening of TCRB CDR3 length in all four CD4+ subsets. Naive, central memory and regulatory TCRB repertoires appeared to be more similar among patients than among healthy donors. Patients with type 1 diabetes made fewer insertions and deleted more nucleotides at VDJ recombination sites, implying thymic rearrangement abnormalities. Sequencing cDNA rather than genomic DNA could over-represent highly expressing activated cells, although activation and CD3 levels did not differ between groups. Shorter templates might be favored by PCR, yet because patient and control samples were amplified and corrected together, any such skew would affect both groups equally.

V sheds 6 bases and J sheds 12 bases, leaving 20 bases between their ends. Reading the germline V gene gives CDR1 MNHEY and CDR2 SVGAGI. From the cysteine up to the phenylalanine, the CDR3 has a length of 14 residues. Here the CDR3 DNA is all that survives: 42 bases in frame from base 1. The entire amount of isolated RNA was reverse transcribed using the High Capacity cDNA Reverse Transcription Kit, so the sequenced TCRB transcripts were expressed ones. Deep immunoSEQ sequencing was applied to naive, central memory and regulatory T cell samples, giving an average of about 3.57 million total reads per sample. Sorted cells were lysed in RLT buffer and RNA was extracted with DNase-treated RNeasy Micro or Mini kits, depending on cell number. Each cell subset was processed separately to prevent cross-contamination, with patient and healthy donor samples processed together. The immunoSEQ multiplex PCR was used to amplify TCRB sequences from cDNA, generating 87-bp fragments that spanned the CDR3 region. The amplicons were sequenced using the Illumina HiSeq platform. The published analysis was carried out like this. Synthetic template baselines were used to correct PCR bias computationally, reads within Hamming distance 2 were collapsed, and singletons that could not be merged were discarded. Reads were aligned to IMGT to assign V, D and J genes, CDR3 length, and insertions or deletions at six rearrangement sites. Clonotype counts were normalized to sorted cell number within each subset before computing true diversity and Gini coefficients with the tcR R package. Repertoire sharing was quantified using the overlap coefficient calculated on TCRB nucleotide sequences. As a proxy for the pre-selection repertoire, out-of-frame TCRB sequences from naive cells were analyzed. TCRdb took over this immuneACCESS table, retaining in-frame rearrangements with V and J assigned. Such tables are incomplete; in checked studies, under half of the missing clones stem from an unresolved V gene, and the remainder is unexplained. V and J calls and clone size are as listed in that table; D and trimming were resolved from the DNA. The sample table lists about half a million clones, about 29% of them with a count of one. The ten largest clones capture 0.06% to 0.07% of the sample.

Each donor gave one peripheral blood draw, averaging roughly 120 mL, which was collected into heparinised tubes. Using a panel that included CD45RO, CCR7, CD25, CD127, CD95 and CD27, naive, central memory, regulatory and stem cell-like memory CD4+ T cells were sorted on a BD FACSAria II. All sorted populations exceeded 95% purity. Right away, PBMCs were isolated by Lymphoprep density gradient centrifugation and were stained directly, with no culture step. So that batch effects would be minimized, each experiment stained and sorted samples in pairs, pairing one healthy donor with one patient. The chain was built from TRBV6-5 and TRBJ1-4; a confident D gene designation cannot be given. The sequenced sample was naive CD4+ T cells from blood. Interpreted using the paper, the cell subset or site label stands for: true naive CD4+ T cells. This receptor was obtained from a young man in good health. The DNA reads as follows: TGTGCCAGCAGCCCAGACTTCTACACTGGAGAACTGTTTTTT. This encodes CASSPDFYTGELFF.